This T cell receptor (beta chain) was sequenced in a study of T cell changes during pregnancy in multiple sclerosis. V was clipped by 4 bases and J by 3 bases, with 16 bases between them. The germline gives CDR1 SGHRS, CDR2 YFSETQ. This CDR3 has 16 residues. Some clones are missing from TCRdb's copy, which holds only in-frame ones; the method was immunoSEQ multiplex PCR. The sample has about 40,000 clones, roughly nine tenths seen once; the top ten hold around 0.51%. V gene TRBV5-1 combines with J gene TRBJ2-2; D is uncertain. The sequenced sample was CD4+ T cells from peripheral blood mononuclear cells, obtained in the first trimester of pregnancy. This receptor was taken from a female donor with multiple sclerosis, enrolled in a pregnancy study. The CDR3 protein is CASSPSAFSDTGELFF. The CDR3 nucleotides read TGCGCCAGCAGCCCCTCAGCGTTCTCGGACACCGGGGAGCTGTTTTTT.